Listed below are T cell receptor beta chains from one sample, sequenced in a study of T cell responses to AZD1222 COVID-19 vaccine. Sequenced by immunoSEQ multiplex PCR; TCRdb stores in-frame clones only, minus some. The table shows 86,000 or so clones, with around nine tenths occurring only once. The specimen comprised peripheral blood, sampled 28 days after the second AZD1222 dose. The origin of the receptors is an adult who received the AZD1222 COVID-19 vaccine. Both conserved end residues are part of each CDR3. D genes are given only for firm matches. Size is omitted from some rows. Given values are once, few, many or a class for expanded clones.

TRBJ1-6 TRBV19 TRBD1 . CASSRGQDFSSPLHF TGTGCCAGTAGTAGAGGACAGGACTTCTCCTCACCCCTCCACTTT
TRBJ1-5 TRBV25-1 . . CASSEYTANQPQHF TGTGCCAGCAGTGAATACACAGCCAATCAGCCCCAGCATTTT
TRBJ2-6 TRBV28 . . CASSLVRALQNSGANVLTF TGTGCCAGCAGCCTCGTAAGGGCCCTACAGAACTCTGGGGCCAACGTCCTGACTTTC
TRBJ1-5 TRBV6-5 . . CASSHTGNQPQHF TGTGCCAGCAGTCACACCGGGAATCAGCCCCAGCATTTT
TRBJ2-2 TRBV24-1 TRBD2 . CARTSGSRTGELFF TGTGCCAGAACTAGCGGGAGTCGCACCGGGGAGCTGTTTTTT
TRBJ2-4 TRBV6-5 . . CASSSRRGPKNIQYF TGTGCCAGCAGCTCGCGACGGGGACCCAAAAACATTCAGTACTTC
TRBJ2-7 TRBV19 . . CASSYGTQLPYEQYF TGTGCCAGTAGTTACGGGACGCAACTTCCCTACGAGCAGTACTTC
TRBJ1-3 TRBV12-3/TRBV12-4 . . CASRPSHGNTIYF TGTGCCAGCAGGCCCAGTCATGGAAACACCATATATTTT
TRBJ1-1 TRBV20-1 . . CSASLNTEAFF TGCAGTGCTAGCTTGAACACTGAAGCTTTCTTT
TRBJ1-6 TRBV7-2 . . CASSLIGRTAGGSPLHF TGTGCCAGCAGCTTAATTGGCCGGACCGCGGGGGGGTCACCCCTCCACTTT
TRBJ1-5 TRBV3-1/TRBV3-2 . . CASSRTLGQPQHF TGTGCCAGCAGCAGGACATTAGGTCAGCCCCAGCATTTT
TRBJ2-1 TRBV21-1 . . CASSKTQGGEQFF TGTGCCAGCAGCAAAACTCAGGGAGGTGAGCAGTTCTTC
TRBJ2-2 TRBV18 . . CASSQAVTGELFF TGTGCCAGCTCACAAGCGGTCACCGGGGAGCTGTTTTTT
TRBJ1-2 TRBV14 TRBD1 few CASSQVRTGVHGYTF TGTGCCAGCAGCCAAGTAAGGACAGGGGTTCACGGCTACACCTTC
TRBJ1-2 TRBV28 . few CASSLSTYSSGYTF TGTGCCAGCAGTTTATCTACCTACTCCTCTGGCTACACCTTC